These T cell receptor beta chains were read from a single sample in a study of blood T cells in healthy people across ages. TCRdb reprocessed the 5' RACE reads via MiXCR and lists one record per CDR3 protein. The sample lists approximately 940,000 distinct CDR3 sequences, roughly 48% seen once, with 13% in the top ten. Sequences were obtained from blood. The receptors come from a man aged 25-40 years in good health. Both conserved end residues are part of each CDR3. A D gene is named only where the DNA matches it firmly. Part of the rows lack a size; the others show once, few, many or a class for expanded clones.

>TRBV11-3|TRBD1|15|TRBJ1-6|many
TGTGCCAGCAGCTTAAGACAGGGAGGCAATTCACCCCTCCACTTT
CASSLRQGGNSPLHF
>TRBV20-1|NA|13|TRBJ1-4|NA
TGCAGTGCTAGAAGGGTGGCGAGTGAAAAACTGTTTTTT
CSARRVASEKLFF
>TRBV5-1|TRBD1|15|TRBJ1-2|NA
TGCGCCAGCAGCTCCTCCGGGACAGGGAACTATGGCTACACCTTC
CASSSSGTGNYGYTF
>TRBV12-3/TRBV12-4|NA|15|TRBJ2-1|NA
TGTGCCAGCAGTTTCGAGGAGAGCTCCTACAATGAGCAGTTCTTC
CASSFEESSYNEQFF
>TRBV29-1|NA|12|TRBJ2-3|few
TGCAGCGTTGGGGTCAGCACAGATACGCAGTATTTT
CSVGVSTDTQYF
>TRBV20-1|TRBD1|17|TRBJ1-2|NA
TGCAGTGCTAAAATCGGGGGACAGGGAGATCCTAACTATGGCTACACCTTC
CSAKIGGQGDPNYGYTF
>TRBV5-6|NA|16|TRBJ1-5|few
TGTGCCAGCAGCCGGCGAGAATGGGGCAGCAATCAGCCCCAGCATTTT
CASSRREWGSNQPQHF
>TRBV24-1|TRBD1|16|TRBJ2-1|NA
TGTGCCACCAGTGATTTGGACAGGGGCTCCTACAATGAGCAGTTCTTC
CATSDLDRGSYNEQFF
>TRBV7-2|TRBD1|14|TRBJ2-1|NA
TGTGCCAGCAGCTTAGGTCCTGCCAGGGGGCGGTCGTTCTTC
CASSLGPARGRSFF
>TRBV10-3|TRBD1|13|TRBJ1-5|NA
TGTGCCTCTGGACAGGGAGGCGATCAGCCCCAGCATTTT
CASGQGGDQPQHF
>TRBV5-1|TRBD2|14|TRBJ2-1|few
TGCGCCAGCAGCTTTAGCGGGGGGGACAATGAGCAGTTCTTC
CASSFSGGDNEQFF
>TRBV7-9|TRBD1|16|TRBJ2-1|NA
TGTGCCAGCAGGGACGGGACAGGGCAACCGCACAATGAGCAGTTCTTC
CASRDGTGQPHNEQFF
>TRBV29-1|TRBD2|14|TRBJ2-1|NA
TGCAGCGTTGGTGGGGGGACTAGGGGCGGTGAGCAGTTCTTC
CSVGGGTRGGEQFF
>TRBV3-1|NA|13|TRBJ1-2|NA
TGTGCCAGCAGCCAAGACGGGTTCCAGGGCTACACCTTC
CASSQDGFQGYTF
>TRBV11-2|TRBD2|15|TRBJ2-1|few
TGTGCCAGCAGCTTGGTGCGACTAGCCCAAGGTGAGCAGTTCTTC
CASSLVRLAQGEQFF
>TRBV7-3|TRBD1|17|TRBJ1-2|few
TGTGCCAGCAGCTTAACTTCGGACAGGGGAATGCGGTATGGCTACACCTTC
CASSLTSDRGMRYGYTF
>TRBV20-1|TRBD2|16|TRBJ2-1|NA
TGCAGTGCTAGAGATCTGTCTAGCGGGGACTACAATGAGCAGTTCTTC
CSARDLSSGDYNEQFF
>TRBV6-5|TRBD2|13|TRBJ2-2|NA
TGTGCCAGCAGTTACGGGGGGGCCGGGGAGCTGTTTTTT
CASSYGGAGELFF
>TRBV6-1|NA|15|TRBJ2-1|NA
TGTGCCAGCAGTGAAGCGGGGGGTCCCTTTAATGAGCAGTTCTTC
CASSEAGGPFNEQFF
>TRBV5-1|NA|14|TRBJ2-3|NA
TGCGCCAGCAGCTCTGGACAAATCACAGATACGCAGTATTTT
CASSSGQITDTQYF
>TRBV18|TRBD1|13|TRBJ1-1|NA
TGTGCCAGCTCACAGGGGGCCTGGACTGAAGCTTTCTTT
CASSQGAWTEAFF
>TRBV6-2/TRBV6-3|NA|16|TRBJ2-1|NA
TGTGCCAGCAGTTACGCCCGAGAAAGCTCCTACAATGAGCAGTTCTTC
CASSYARESSYNEQFF
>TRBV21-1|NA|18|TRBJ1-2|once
TGTGCCAGCAGCAGAGGGATCAAGGCCGCCACACCTAACTATGGCTACACCTTC
CASSRGIKAATPNYGYTF
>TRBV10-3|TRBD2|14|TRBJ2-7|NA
TGTGCCATCAGGACTTCGACTAGCGCCTACGAGCAGTACTTC
CAIRTSTSAYEQYF
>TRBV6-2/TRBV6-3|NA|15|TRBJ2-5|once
TGTGCCAGCAGCCACGATTTGGTAATCCAAGAGACCCAGTACTTC
CASSHDLVIQETQYF
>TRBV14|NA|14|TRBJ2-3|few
TGTGCCAGCAGCCAAGCGGGAGCCACAGATACGCAGTATTTT
CASSQAGATDTQYF
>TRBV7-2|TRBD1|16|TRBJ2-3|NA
TGTGCCAGCAGCCAACGTACAGGGGGCGGCACAGATACGCAGTATTTT
CASSQRTGGGTDTQYF
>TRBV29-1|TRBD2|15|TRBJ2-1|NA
TGCAGCGTTGAAGATCTTGGGACTAGCTTGAATGAGCAGTTCTTC
CSVEDLGTSLNEQFF
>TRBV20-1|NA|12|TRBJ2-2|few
TGCAGTGCTAGGGGGTTCACCGGGGAGCTGTTTTTT
CSARGFTGELFF
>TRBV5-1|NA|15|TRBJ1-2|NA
TGCGCTAGCAGCTTGGTGTCCCAGAATAACTATGGCGACACCTTC
CASSLVSQNNYGDTF
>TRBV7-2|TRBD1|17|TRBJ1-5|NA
TGTGCCAGCAGCTTAGCCCTGGGACAGATGTCGAATCAGCCCCAGCATTTT
CASSLALGQMSNQPQHF
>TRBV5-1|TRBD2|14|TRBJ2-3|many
TGCGCCAGCAGCTTCAGCGGGGGGACAGATACGCAGTATTTT
CASSFSGGTDTQYF
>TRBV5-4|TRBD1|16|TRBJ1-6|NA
TGTGCCAGCAGCGGGACAGTCAGCTCCTATAATTCACCCCTCCACTTT
CASSGTVSSYNSPLHF
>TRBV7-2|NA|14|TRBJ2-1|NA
TGTGCCAGCAGCCCAGGTGCCTTTATTTATGAGCAGTTCTTC
CASSPGAFIYEQFF
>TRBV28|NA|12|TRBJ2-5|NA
TGTGCCAGCAGGTTACTTAGGGAGACCCAGTACTTC
CASRLLRETQYF
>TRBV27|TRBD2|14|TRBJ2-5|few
TGTGCCAGCAGTTTAAATCGGCTAGCGGGGACCCAGTACTTC
CASSLNRLAGTQYF
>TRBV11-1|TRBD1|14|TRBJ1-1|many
TGTGCCAGCAGCTTAAAGAACAGGGGCACTGAAGCTTTCTTT
CASSLKNRGTEAFF